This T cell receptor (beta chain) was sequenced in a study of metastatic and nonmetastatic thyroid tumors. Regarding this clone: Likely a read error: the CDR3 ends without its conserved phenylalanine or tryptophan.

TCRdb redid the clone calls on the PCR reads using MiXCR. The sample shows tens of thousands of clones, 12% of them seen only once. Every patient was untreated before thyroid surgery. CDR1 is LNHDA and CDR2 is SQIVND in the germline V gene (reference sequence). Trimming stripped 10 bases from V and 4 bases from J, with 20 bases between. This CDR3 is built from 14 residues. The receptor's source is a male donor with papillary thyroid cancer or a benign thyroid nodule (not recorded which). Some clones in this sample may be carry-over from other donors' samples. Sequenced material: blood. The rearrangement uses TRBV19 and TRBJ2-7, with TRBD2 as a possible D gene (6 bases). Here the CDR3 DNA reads TGTGCCACCGCCCCGGAGGAGGGAACTTACGAGCAGTACCTC. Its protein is CATAPEEGTYEQYL.